This TCR beta chain stems from a study of blood T cell repertoires in COVID-19. Donors in Cohort 3 who had recovered were those with two negative PCRs, healthcare professional clearance, or resolution of their symptoms. Some clones are missing from TCRdb's copy, which holds only in-frame ones; the method was immunoSEQ multiplex PCR. The sample holds around 330,000 clones; approximately 89% are singletons and the top ten take 9.5%. Trimming at V came to 8 bases and at J to 7 bases, leaving 9 bases not matched to a gene. Germline assignment: CDR1 SNHLY and CDR2 FYNNEI. The CDR3 is made up of 13 amino acids.

This chain joins TRBV2 and TRBJ2-7; TRBD2 agrees at 9 bases. The sequenced sample was PBMCs or T cells enriched from blood (not recorded which). The TCR was taken from a woman aged 40 to 49 who had recovered from COVID-19. CDR3 sequence: CASEGREGYEQYF. CDR3 bases: TGTGCCAGCGAAGGGCGGGAGGGTTATGAGCAGTACTTC.